Shown below are 5 T cell receptor beta chains from a single sample sequenced in a study of CD8 T cells in ankylosing spondylitis (dated by TCRdb to about 2017). The full study reports these points: Blood from ankylosing spondylitis patients appeared to be characterized by a TCR beta motif composed of about eight highly homologous amino acid variants.

Libraries were made using 5' RACE. These reads were obtained on an Illumina HiSeq 2500. TCRdb applied fastp at Q25 and MiXCR to the public reads, then kept only in-frame beta chains. Here each entry gathers all rows of one CDR3 protein and keeps the most common genes and DNA. Recorded for this sample are around 450,000 distinct CDR3 sequences; 25% to 30% of them occurred a single time. 0.89% of the sample comes from the top ten. Their antigen targets remain unknown. Sequencing was carried out using blood, either unsorted or a sorted T cell fraction (not recorded which). These TCRs come from a male donor with ankylosing spondylitis.

V gene TRBV5-1 combines with J gene TRBJ2-1; maybe TRBD2 (6 bases). The V end was cut by 4 bases, the J end by 2 bases, with 16 bases between. The germline CDR1 and CDR2 sequences are SGHRS and YFSETQ. CDR3 size: 16 residues. CDR3 protein: CASSPLAGSTYNEQFF. As DNA, the CDR3 is TGCGCCAGCAGCCCTCTCGCGGGGAGCACCTACAATGAGCAGTTCTTC.

Here the CDR3 reads CASSDTGPTPGEQFF. The DNA for the CDR3 is TGCGCCAGCAGCGATACAGGGCCAACCCCTGGTGAGCAGTTCTTC. This rearrangement joins TRBV5-1 to TRBJ2-1, with D tentatively TRBD1 (6 bases). Trimming removed 4 bases from V and 9 bases from J, with 20 bases in between. The CDR3 runs 15 residues. The germline V gene encodes CDR1 SGHRS and CDR2 YFSETQ.

The chain couples TRBV4-1 to TRBJ1-5; 11 bases fit TRBD1. Germline V CDR1 and CDR2: MGHRA, YSYEKL. The CDR3 totals 17 residues. V trimming: 1 base; J trimming: 6 bases; junction bases outside the gene matches: 8. The CDR3 loop is CASSQGGGQGAFQPQHF. CDR3 DNA: TGCGCCAGCAGCCAAGGAGGAGGACAGGGGGCGTTTCAGCCCCAGCATTTT.

The J gene is TRBJ2-2, the V gene TRBV3-1; TRBD2 agrees at 7 bases. V lost 4 bases to trimming and J lost 1 base; unmatched junction nucleotides: 3. Germline assignment: CDR1 LGHDT and CDR2 YNNKEL (reference sequence). This CDR3 spans 15 amino acids. CDR3 bases: TGTGCCAGCAGCCCGAGCGGGGTGAACACCGGGGAGCTGTTTTTT. Translation: CASSPSGVNTGELFF.

This clonotype appeared many times. The chain combines TRBV4-2 with TRBJ2-2; 11 nucleotides match TRBD1. This CDR3 comprises 17 residues. Germline CDR1 reads LGHNA; CDR2 reads YNFKEQ. The junction had 4 bases not matched to a gene; V was cut back by 2 bases and J by 2 bases. In DNA, the CDR3 is TGTGCCAGCAGCCAATTCGGACAGGGGGCAAACACCGGGGAGCTGTTTTTT. Translated: CASSQFGQGANTGELFF.